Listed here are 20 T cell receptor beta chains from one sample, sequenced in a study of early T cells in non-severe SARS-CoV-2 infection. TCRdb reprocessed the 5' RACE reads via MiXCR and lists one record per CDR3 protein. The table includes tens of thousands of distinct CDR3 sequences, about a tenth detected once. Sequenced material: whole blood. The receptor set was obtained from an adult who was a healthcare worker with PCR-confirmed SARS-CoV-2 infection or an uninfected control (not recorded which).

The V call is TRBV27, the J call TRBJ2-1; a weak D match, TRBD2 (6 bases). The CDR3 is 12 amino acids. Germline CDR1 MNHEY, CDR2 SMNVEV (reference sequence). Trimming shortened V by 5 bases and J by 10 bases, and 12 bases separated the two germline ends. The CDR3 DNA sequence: TGTGCCAGCAGTATTAGCGGTCGGGAGCAGTTCTTC. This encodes CASSISGREQFF.

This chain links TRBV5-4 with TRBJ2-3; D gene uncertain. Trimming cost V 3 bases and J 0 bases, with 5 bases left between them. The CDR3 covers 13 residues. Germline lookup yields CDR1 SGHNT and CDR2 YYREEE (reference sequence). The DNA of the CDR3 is TGTGCCAGCAGCTCGATGAGCACAGATACGCAGTATTTT. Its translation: CASSSMSTDTQYF.

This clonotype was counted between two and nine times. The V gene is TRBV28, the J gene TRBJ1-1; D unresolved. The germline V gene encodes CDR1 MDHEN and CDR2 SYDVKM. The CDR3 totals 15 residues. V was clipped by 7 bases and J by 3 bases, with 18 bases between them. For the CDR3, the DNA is TGTGCCAGCACCTCATCAAGCGCAGGCGACACTGAAGCTTTCTTT. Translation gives CASTSSSAGDTEAFF.

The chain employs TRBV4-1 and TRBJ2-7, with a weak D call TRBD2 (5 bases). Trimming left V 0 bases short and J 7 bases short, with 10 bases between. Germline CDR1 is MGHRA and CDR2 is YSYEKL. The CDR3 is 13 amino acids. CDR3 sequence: CASSQDRGWEQYF. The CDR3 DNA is TGCGCCAGCAGCCAAGATAGAGGGTGGGAGCAGTACTTC.

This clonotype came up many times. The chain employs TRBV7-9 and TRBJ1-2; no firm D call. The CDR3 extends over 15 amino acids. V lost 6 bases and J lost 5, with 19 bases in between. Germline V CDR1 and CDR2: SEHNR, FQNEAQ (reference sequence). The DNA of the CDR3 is TGTGCCAGCAGGTTGGACGGACTATCGGGATATGGCTACACCTTC. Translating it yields CASRLDGLSGYGYTF.

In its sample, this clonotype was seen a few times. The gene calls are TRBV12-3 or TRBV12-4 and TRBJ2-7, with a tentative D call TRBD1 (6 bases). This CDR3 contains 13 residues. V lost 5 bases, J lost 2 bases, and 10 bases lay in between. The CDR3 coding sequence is TGTGCCAGCAGTCCAGGGGTACCCTACGAGCAGTACTTC. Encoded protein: CASSPGVPYEQYF.

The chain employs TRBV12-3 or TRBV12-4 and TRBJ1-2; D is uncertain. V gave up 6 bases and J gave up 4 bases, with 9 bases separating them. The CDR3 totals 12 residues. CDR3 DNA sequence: TGTGCCAGCAGCCGGGGAGGCTATGGCTACACCTTC. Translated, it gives CASSRGGYGYTF.

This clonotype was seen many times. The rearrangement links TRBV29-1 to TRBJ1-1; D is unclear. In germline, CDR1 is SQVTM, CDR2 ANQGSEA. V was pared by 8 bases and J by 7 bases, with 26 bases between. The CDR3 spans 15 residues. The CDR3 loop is CSPSPELKAGIEAFF. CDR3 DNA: TGCAGCCCTTCCCCCGAATTAAAGGCCGGGATTGAAGCTTTCTTT.

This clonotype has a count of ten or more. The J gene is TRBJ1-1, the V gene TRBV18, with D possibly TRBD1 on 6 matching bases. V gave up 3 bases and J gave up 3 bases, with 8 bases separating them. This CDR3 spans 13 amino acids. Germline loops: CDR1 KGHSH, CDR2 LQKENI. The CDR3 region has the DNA TGTGCCAGCTCACCCACAGGGTACACTGAAGCTTTCTTT. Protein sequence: CASSPTGYTEAFF.

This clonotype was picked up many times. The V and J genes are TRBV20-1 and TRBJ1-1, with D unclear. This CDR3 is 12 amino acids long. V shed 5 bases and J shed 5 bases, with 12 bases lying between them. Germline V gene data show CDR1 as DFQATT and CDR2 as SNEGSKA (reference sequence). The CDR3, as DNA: TGCAGTGCTCCGAGGGTAGGGACTGAAGCTTTCTTT. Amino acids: CSAPRVGTEAFF.

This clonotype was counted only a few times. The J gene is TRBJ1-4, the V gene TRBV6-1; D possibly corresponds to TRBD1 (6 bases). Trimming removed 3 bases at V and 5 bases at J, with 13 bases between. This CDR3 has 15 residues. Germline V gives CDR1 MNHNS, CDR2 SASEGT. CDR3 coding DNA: TGTGCCAGCAGTGACGTGTGGCAGGGGAATGAAAAACTGTTTTTT. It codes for CASSDVWQGNEKLFF.

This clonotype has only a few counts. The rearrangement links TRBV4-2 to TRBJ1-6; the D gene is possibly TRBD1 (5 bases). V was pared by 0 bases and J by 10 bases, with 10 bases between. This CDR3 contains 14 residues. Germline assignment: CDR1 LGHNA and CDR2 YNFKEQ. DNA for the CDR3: TGTGCCAGCAGCCAAGACAGGAAGGGGTCACCCCTCCACTTT. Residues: CASSQDRKGSPLHF.

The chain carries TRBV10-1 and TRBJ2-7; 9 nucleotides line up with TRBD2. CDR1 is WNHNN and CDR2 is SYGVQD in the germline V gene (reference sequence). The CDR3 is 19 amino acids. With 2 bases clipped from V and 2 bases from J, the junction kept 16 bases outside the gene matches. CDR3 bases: TGCGCCAGCAGTGAGGGCCACGGGGATAGCGGGGGAGACCCCTACGAGCAGTACTTC. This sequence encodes CASSEGHGDSGGDPYEQYF.

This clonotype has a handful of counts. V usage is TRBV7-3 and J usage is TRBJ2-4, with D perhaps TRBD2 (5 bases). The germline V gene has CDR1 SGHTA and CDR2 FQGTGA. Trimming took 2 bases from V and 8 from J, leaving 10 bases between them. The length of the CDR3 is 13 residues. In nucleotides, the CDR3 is TGTGCCAGCAGCTTACCCCCCGGGGACATTCAGTACTTC. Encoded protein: CASSLPPGDIQYF.

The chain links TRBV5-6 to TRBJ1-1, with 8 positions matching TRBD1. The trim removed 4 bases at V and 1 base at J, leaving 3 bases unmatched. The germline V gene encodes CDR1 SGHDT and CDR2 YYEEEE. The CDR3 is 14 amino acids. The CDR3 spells CASSVDRGNTEAFF. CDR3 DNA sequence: TGTGCCAGCAGCGTAGACAGGGGGAACACTGAAGCTTTCTTT.

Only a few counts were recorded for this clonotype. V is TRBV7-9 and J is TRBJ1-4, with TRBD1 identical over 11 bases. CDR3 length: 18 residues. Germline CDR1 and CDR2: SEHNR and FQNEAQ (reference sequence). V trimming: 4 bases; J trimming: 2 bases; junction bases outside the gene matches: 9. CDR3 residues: CASSSYRDRGSTNEKLFF. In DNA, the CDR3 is TGTGCCAGCAGCTCATACCGGGACAGGGGGTCGACTAATGAAAAACTGTTTTTT.

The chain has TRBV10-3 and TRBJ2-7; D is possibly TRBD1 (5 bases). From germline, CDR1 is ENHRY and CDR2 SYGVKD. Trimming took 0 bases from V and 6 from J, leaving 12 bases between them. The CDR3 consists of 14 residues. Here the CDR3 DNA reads TGTGCCATCAGTGAGTCGCCAGGGTCCGGCGAGCAGTACTTC. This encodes CAISESPGSGEQYF.

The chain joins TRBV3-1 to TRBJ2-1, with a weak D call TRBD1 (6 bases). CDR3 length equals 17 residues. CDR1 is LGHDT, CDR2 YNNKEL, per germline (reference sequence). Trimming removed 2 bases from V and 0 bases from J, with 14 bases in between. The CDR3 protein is CASSQYRVQRSYNEQFF. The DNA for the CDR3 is TGTGCCAGCAGCCAATACAGGGTGCAACGCTCCTACAATGAGCAGTTCTTC.

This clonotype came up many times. This CDR3 reads CASSSDRADEQFF. The DNA of the CDR3 is TGCGCCAGCAGCTCCGACAGGGCCGATGAGCAGTTCTTC. The chain carries TRBV5-1 and TRBJ2-1; TRBD1 matches at 7 bases. Germline V lookup: CDR1 SGHRS, CDR2 YFSETQ. After removal of 3 bases from V and 8 bases from J, the junction contained 5 bases not matched to a gene. The CDR3 contains 13 residues.

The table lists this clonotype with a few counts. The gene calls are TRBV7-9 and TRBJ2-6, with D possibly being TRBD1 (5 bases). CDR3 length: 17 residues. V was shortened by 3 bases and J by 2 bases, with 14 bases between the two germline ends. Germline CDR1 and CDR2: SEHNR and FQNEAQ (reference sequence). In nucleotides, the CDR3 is TGTGCCAGCAGCTTGCAGGGTGAGGTAACTGGGGCCAACGTCCTGACTTTC. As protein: CASSLQGEVTGANVLTF.